The 24 T cell receptor beta chains below all came from one sample that was sequenced in a study of early T cells in non-severe SARS-CoV-2 infection. TCRdb reprocessed the 5' RACE reads with MiXCR, giving one entry per CDR3 protein. Seen here are 75,000 to 100,000 distinct CDR3 sequences, 14% observed once, and the top ten hold approximately 11%. Sample: whole blood. The receptors originated from an adult who was a healthcare worker with PCR-confirmed SARS-CoV-2 infection or an uninfected control (not recorded which).

Ten or more counts support this clonotype. The chain combines TRBV7-9 with TRBJ2-6; unclear D gene. The V gene's germline CDR1 is SEHNR and CDR2 FQNEAQ (reference sequence). The CDR3 loop spans 15 amino acids. Between the trimmed V and J ends, which lost 5 bases and 2 bases, there was a span of 10 bases. The CDR3 bases are TGTGCCAGCAGCCCACAGCGTGCTGGGGCCAACGTCCTGACTTTC. Encoded protein: CASSPQRAGANVLTF.

This clonotype occurred a few times. The chain employs TRBV5-4 and TRBJ1-1; tentatively, D is TRBD1 (5 bases). There are 14 residues in the CDR3. From germline, CDR1 is SGHNT and CDR2 YYREEE (reference sequence). V gave up 2 bases and J gave up 3 bases, with 11 bases separating them. CDR3 in amino acids: CASSFLLRDTEAFF. The CDR3 coding sequence is TGTGCCAGCAGCTTTCTTCTCAGGGACACTGAAGCTTTCTTT.

This clonotype was picked up many times. This rearrangement joins TRBV19 to TRBJ1-3; D gene unclear. The CDR3 is 13 amino acids. V lost 5 bases and J lost 0, with 5 bases in between. Germline CDR1 LNHDA, CDR2 SQIVND (reference sequence). The CDR3 protein is CASSGLSGNTIYF. Here the CDR3 DNA reads TGTGCCAGTAGTGGGCTCTCTGGAAACACCATATATTTT.

In this sample, this clonotype turned up a few times. The chain links TRBV11-2 to TRBJ2-7; no reliable D call. In germline, CDR1 is SGHAT, CDR2 FQNNGV. The germline V and J ends were trimmed by 0 bases and 4 bases, with 13 bases remaining between them. CDR3 length: 15 amino acids. In DNA form, the CDR3 reads TGTGCCAGCAGCTTAGACCCAGCGAATTATTACGAGCAGTACTTC. Protein: CASSLDPANYYEQYF. The complete variable domain, with remaining parts taken from reference TRBV11-2 and TRBJ2-7, reads EAGVAQSPRYKIIEKRQSVAFWCNPISGHATLYWYQQILGQGPKLLIQFQNNGVVDDSQLPKDRFSAERLKGVDSTLKIQPAKLEDSAVYLCASSLDPANYYEQYFGPGTRLTVT.

The chain combines TRBV4-1 with TRBJ1-6; no clear D. Deletions cut 0 bases from V and 8 bases from J, with 14 bases between. Per the germline V gene, CDR1 is MGHRA and CDR2 is YSYEKL. The CDR3 consists of 16 residues. The CDR3 bases are TGCGCCAGCAGCCAAGATGATATGGGCATACATTCACCCCTCCACTTT. Protein: CASSQDDMGIHSPLHF.

In its sample, this clonotype was seen a few times. The chain has TRBV28 and TRBJ2-4; 7 bases match TRBD1. In germline, CDR1 is MDHEN, CDR2 SYDVKM. There are 18 residues in the CDR3. With V trimmed by 2 bases and J by 5 bases, 15 bases remained unmatched. The CDR3 DNA is TGTGCCAGCAGTTTAAGCCCATGGACAGGTTCTAAGCAAAACATTCAGTACTTC. Translation gives CASSLSPWTGSKQNIQYF.

This clonotype was observed at least ten times. The chain joins TRBV5-4 to TRBJ2-5; D possibly corresponds to TRBD1 (7 bases). Trimming took 5 bases from V and 5 from J, leaving 19 bases between them. The CDR3 is 15 residues long. Germline CDR1 SGHNT, CDR2 YYREEE (reference sequence). The CDR3: CASRAGGGGSETQYF. The CDR3 nucleotides read TGTGCCAGCAGGGCAGGGGGAGGCGGATCGGAGACCCAGTACTTC.

In regard to this clonotype: No conserved phenylalanine or tryptophan ends this CDR3, so it is likely a read error. The V call is TRBV5-1, the J call TRBJ2-7; no definite D call. Germline values: CDR1 SGHRS, CDR2 YFSETQ. The CDR3 totals 14 residues. Trimming took off 5 bases at V and 1 base at J, with 13 bases between the two ends. For the CDR3, the DNA is TGCGCCAGCAGATCAGGCCAAATTTCCTACGAGCAGTACTCC. This sequence encodes CASRSGQISYEQYS.

This clonotype was recorded many times. This chain joins TRBV7-2 and TRBJ1-1, with a possible D match to TRBD1 (5 bases). The CDR3 contains 13 residues. Germline-derived CDR1 and CDR2 are SGHTA and FQGNSA. V was trimmed by 9 bases and J by 1 base, leaving 12 bases between them. The CDR3 DNA reads TGTGCCAGTCTGCAGGGCTCGAACACTGAAGCTTTCTTT. Encoded protein: CASLQGSNTEAFF.

This clonotype was seen more than once but under ten times. The chain couples TRBV28 to TRBJ1-2, with D unresolved. There are 11 residues in the CDR3. Germline V gene lookup returns CDR1 MDHEN and CDR2 SYDVKM. V gave up 8 bases and J gave up 7 bases, with 11 bases separating them. The chain's CDR3 is CASGAEGGYTF. The CDR3 DNA reads as TGTGCCAGCGGAGCCGAAGGTGGCTACACCTTC.

The gene calls are TRBV29-1 and TRBJ2-7; TRBD2 aligns across 7 bases. CDR1 and CDR2 (germline): SQVTM, ANQGSEA. The CDR3 has 13 residues. Trimming removed 6 bases from V and 0 bases from J; junction bases left unmatched: 5. This chain's CDR3 is CSVGRGSSYEQYF. CDR3 DNA sequence: TGCAGCGTCGGGCGGGGGAGCTCCTACGAGCAGTACTTC.

This clonotype was seen many times. This chain uses TRBV11-2 with TRBJ2-7; D is possibly TRBD1 (6 bases). Looked up from germline, CDR1 is SGHAT and CDR2 is FQNNGV. This CDR3 region has 14 residues. Trimming removed 4 bases at V and 1 base at J, with 11 bases between. This chain's CDR3 is CASSWSGQSYEQYF. As DNA, the CDR3 is TGTGCCAGCAGCTGGTCGGGACAATCCTACGAGCAGTACTTC. Variable domain in full (rest from reference TRBV11-2 and TRBJ2-7): EAGVAQSPRYKIIEKRQSVAFWCNPISGHATLYWYQQILGQGPKLLIQFQNNGVVDDSQLPKDRFSAERLKGVDSTLKIQPAKLEDSAVYLCASSWSGQSYEQYFGPGTRLTVT.

The chain combines TRBV3-1 with TRBJ2-1; no definite D call. Trimming took 4 bases from V and 0 from J, leaving 10 bases between them. CDR1 and CDR2 (germline): LGHDT, YNNKEL (reference sequence). The CDR3 loop spans 15 amino acids. CDR3 sequence: CASSPPALSYNEQFF. CDR3 nucleotide sequence: TGTGCCAGCAGCCCGCCAGCCCTCTCCTACAATGAGCAGTTCTTC.

This clonotype was observed many times. The J gene is TRBJ1-1, the V gene TRBV23-1, with TRBD1 as a possible D gene (6 bases). TRBV23-1 is an ORF; its function is uncertain. CDR3 length: 15 amino acids. Trimming removed 8 bases at V and 1 base at J, with 17 bases between. CDR3 amino acids: CASRSKQGKNTEAFF. The CDR3 DNA reads as TGCGCCAGCCGATCTAAACAGGGCAAGAACACTGAAGCTTTCTTT.

There are many counts of this clonotype. V is TRBV7-3 and J is TRBJ2-6; 8 bases fit TRBD2. CDR1 and CDR2 from the germline V gene are SGHTA and FQGTGA. The CDR3 contains 18 residues. With V trimmed by 5 bases and J by 1 base, 10 bases remained unmatched. CDR3 sequence reads: CASSPREGGRSGANVLTF. CDR3 DNA sequence: TGTGCCAGCAGCCCCCGGGAGGGGGGGAGATCTGGGGCCAACGTCCTGACTTTC.

V usage is TRBV9 and J usage is TRBJ1-6; 10 bases map to TRBD1. Trimming removed 4 bases from V and 5 bases from J; junction bases left unmatched: 3. Germline loops: CDR1 SGDLS, CDR2 YYNGEE. CDR3 length: 15 residues. CDR3 protein: CASSPGQGDNSPLHF. The CDR3 bases are TGTGCCAGCAGCCCCGGACAGGGGGATAATTCACCCCTCCACTTT.

This clonotype was picked up many times. The genes are TRBV7-6 and TRBJ1-1; D unresolved. Trimming took off 0 bases at V and 0 bases at J, with 8 bases between the two ends. The CDR3 contains 15 residues. CDR1 is SGHVS and CDR2 is FNYEAQ in the germline V gene. The CDR3 region is CASSLATKMNTEAFF. CDR3 nucleotides: TGTGCCAGCAGCTTAGCCACAAAAATGAACACTGAAGCTTTCTTT. Full variable domain (outside the CDR3, taken from reference TRBV7-6 and TRBJ1-1): GAGVSQSPRYKVTKRGQDVALRCDPISGHVSLYWYRQALGQGPEFLTYFNYEAQQDKSGLPNDRFSAERPEGSISTLTIQRTEQRDSAMYRCASSLATKMNTEAFFGQGTRLTVV.

This clonotype was recorded many times. The chain employs TRBV11-2 and TRBJ2-3, with 14 positions matching TRBD2. V shed 5 bases, J shed 4 bases, and the junction held 14 bases outside the gene matches. CDR1 SGHAT and CDR2 FQNNGV come from the germline V gene. The CDR3 sequence is 19 residues long. As DNA, the CDR3 is TGTGCCAGCAGCACGGGACTAGCGGGGGACCTTCTCTGGGCAGATACGCAGTATTTT. It translates to CASSTGLAGDLLWADTQYF.

This clonotype was seen more than once but under ten times. The junction departs from germline at one end; a sequencing error may be responsible. The chain has TRBV29-1 and TRBJ2-7, with D unresolved. Germline V gene lookup returns CDR1 SQVTM and CDR2 ANQGSEA. The CDR3 covers 12 residues. The CDR3 region has the DNA TGCAGCGTAGAAGGGAATTCGGACGAGCAGTACTTC. Translated, it gives CSVEGNSDEQYF.

V is TRBV5-1 and J is TRBJ2-5; TRBD2 matches 8 bases. The V segment lost 4 bases and the J segment 5 bases; nucleotides outside the gene matches: 7. The CDR3 consists of 14 residues. Germline V gives CDR1 SGHRS, CDR2 YFSETQ. The CDR3 is CASSTGGHQETQYF. CDR3 coding DNA: TGCGCCAGCAGCACGGGGGGGCATCAGGAGACCCAGTACTTC.

This clonotype was detected only a few times. The rearrangement uses TRBV6-5 and TRBJ2-7; 11 bases line up with TRBD2. V dropped 5 bases and J dropped 0; count of bases not matched to a gene: 3. This CDR3 region has 15 residues. Germline CDR1 and CDR2: MNHEY and SVGAGI. The DNA of the CDR3 is TGTGCCAGCAGTGTAGCGGGGGGGGACTCCTACGAGCAGTACTTC. Protein product: CASSVAGGDSYEQYF.

This clonotype appeared a few times. The chain recombines TRBV2 with TRBJ2-1; 14 nucleotides align to TRBD2. The CDR3 runs 15 residues. The germline V gene has CDR1 SNHLY and CDR2 FYNNEI. The ends lost 6 bases at V and 10 bases at J; junction bases unmatched: 8. CDR3 in DNA: TGTGCCAGCAGGGGACTAGCGGGGGCTCCGGGGGAGCAGTTCTTC. Protein product: CASRGLAGAPGEQFF.

This clonotype was counted between two and nine times. The rearrangement uses TRBV5-1 and TRBJ2-3; the D gene could be TRBD1 or TRBD2 (6 bases each). The germline V and J ends were trimmed by 1 base and 4 bases, with 13 bases remaining between them. CDR3 size: 15 residues. CDR1 is SGHRS, CDR2 YFSETQ, per germline. The CDR3 protein is CASSLRGVKSDTQYF. The DNA of the CDR3 is TGCGCCAGCAGCTTGAGGGGGGTGAAGTCAGATACGCAGTATTTT.

This clonotype was found many times. This chain uses TRBV30 with TRBJ1-1, with D unclear. CDR3 length equals 13 residues. The germline V gene encodes CDR1 GTSNPN and CDR2 SVGIG (reference sequence). Trimming left V 4 bases short and J 8 bases short, with 17 bases between. CDR3 residues: CAWKGVGGIEAFF. Here the CDR3 DNA reads TGTGCCTGGAAGGGTGTGGGCGGAATAGAAGCTTTCTTT.